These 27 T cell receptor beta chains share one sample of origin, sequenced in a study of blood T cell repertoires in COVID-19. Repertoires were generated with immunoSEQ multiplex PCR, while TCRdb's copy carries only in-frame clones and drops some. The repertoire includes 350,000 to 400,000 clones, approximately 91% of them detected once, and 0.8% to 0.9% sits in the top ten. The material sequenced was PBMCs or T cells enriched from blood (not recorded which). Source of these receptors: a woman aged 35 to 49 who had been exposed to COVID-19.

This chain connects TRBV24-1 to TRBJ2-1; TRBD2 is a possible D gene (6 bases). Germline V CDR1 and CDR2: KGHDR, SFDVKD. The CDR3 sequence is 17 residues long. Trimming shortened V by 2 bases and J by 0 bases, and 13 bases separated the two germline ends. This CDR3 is CATSDWSGGSSYNEQFF. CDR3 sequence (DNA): TGTGCCACCAGTGATTGGTCTGGGGGGAGCTCCTACAATGAGCAGTTCTTC.

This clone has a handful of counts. Here the CDR3 reads CASSWGTVGGSDTQYF. CDR3 coding DNA: TGCGCCAGCAGCTGGGGGACTGTCGGGGGTTCAGATACGCAGTATTTT. This sequence joins TRBV5-1 and TRBJ2-3; tentative D call: TRBD2 (6 bases). The germline CDR1 and CDR2 sequences are SGHRS and YFSETQ. Trimming cost V 3 bases and J 4 bases, with 18 bases left between them. The CDR3 consists of 16 residues.

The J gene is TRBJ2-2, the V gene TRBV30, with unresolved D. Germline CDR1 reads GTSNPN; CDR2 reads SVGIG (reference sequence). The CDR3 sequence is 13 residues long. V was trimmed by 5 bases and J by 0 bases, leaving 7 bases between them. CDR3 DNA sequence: TGTGCCTGGCAGACACCGAACACCGGGGAGCTGTTTTTT. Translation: CAWQTPNTGELFF.

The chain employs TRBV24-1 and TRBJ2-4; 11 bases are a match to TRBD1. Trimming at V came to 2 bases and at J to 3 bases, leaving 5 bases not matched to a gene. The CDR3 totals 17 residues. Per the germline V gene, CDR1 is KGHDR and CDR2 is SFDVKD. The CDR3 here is CATSDYPGQGGKNIQYF. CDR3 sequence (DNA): TGTGCCACCAGTGATTACCCGGGACAGGGGGGCAAAAACATTCAGTACTTC.

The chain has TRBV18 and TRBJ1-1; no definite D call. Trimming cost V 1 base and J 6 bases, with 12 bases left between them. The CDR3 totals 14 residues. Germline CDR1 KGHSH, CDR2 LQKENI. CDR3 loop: CASSPRGGWAEAFF. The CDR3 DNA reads TGTGCCAGCTCACCACGGGGAGGTTGGGCTGAAGCTTTCTTT. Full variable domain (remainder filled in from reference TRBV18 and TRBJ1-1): NAGVMQNPRHLVRRRGQEARLRCSPMKGHSHVYWYRQLPEEGLKFMVYLQKENIIDESGMPKERFSAEFPKEGPSILRIQQVVRGDSAAYFCASSPRGGWAEAFFGQGTRLTVV.

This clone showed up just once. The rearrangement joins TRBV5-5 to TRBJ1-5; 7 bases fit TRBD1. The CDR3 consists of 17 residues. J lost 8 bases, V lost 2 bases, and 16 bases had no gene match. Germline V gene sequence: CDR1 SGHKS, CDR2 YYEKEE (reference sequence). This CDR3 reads CASSFIPTGTFSEPQHF. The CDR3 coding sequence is TGTGCCAGCAGCTTCATCCCGACAGGGACCTTTTCTGAGCCCCAGCATTTT.

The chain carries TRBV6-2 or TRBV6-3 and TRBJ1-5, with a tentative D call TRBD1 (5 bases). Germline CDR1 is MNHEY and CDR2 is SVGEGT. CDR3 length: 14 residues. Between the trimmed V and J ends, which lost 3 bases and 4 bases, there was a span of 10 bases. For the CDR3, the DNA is TGTGCCAGCAGTTATGTGCGGGGGAATCAGCCCCAGCATTTT. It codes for CASSYVRGNQPQHF.

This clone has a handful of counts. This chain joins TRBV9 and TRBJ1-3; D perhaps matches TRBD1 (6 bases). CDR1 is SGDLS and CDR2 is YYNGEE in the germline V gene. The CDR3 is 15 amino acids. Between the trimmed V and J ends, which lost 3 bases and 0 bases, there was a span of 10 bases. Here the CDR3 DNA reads TGTGCCAGCAGCGGTGGACAGCACTCTGGAAACACCATATATTTT. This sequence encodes CASSGGQHSGNTIYF. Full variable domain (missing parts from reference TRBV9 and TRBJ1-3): DSGVTQTPKHLITATGQRVTLRCSPRSGDLSVYWYQQSLDQGLQFLIQYYNGEERAKGNILERFSAQQFPDLHSELNLSSLELGDSALYFCASSGGQHSGNTIYFGEGSWLTVV.

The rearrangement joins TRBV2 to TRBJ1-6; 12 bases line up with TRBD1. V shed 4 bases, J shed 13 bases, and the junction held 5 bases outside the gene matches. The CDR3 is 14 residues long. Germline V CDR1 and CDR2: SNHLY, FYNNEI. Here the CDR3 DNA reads TGTGCCAGCAGTGCCGGGACAGGGGGCCTGCCCCTCCACTTT. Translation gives CASSAGTGGLPLHF.

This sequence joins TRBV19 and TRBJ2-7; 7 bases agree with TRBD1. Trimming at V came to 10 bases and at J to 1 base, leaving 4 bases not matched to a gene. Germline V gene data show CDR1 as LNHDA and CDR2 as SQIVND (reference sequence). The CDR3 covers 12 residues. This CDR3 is CATTGDSYEQYF. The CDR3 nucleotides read TGTGCCACCACAGGGGATTCCTACGAGCAGTACTTC.

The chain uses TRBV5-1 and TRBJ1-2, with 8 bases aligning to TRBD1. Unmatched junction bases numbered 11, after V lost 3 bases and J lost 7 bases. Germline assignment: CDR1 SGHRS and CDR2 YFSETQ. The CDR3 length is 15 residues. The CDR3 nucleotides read TGCGCCAGCAGCTGGAACCTACCAGGGGGCCTTGGCTACACCTTC. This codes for CASSWNLPGGLGYTF.

Here the CDR3 reads CASQNGPGISPLHF. CDR3 coding DNA: TGTGCCAGCCAGAACGGGCCGGGGATTTCACCCCTCCACTTT. The chain employs TRBV7-2 and TRBJ1-6; no clear D gene. V lost 8 bases to trimming and J lost 9 bases, with 17 bases between them. Germline values: CDR1 SGHTA, CDR2 FQGNSA. The CDR3 loop spans 14 amino acids. Full variable domain (missing parts from reference TRBV7-2 and TRBJ1-6): GAGVSQSPSNKVTEKGKDVELRCDPISGHTALYWYRQSLGQGLEFLIYFQGNSAPDKSGLPSDRFSAERTGGSVSTLTIQRTQQEDSAVYLCASQNGPGISPLHFGNGTRLTVT.

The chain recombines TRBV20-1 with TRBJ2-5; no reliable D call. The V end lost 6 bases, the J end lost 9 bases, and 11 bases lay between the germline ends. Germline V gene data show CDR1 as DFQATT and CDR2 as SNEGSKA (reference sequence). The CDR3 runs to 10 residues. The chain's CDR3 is CSAFTGSQYF. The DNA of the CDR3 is TGCAGTGCATTTACGGGTTCCCAGTACTTC.

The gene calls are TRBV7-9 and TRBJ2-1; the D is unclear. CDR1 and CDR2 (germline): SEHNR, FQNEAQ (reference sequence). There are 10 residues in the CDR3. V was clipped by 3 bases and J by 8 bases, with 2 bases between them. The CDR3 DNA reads TGTGCCAGCAGCTTCTATGAGCAGTTCTTC. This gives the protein CASSFYEQFF. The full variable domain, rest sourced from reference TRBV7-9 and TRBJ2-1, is DTGVSQNPRHKITKRGQNVTFRCDPISEHNRLYWYRQTLGQGPEFLTYFQNEAQLEKSRLLSDRFSAERPKGSFSTLEIQRTEQGDSAMYLCASSFYEQFFGPGTRLTVL.

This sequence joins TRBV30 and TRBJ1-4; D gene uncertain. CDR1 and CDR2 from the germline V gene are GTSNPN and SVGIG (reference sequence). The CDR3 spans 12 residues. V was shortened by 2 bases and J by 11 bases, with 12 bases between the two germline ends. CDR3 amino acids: CAWSSEGEKLFF. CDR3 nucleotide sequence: TGTGCCTGGAGTAGCGAAGGAGAGAAACTGTTTTTT.

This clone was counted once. The CDR3 nucleotides read TGTGCCAGCAGCCAAGGAGGTAGCGGGGGTCTGGCGGAGACCCAGTACTTC. Amino acids: CASSQGGSGGLAETQYF. The gene calls are TRBV14 and TRBJ2-5, with TRBD2 matching 9 bases. With 1 base clipped from V and 5 bases from J, the junction kept 11 bases outside the gene matches. The CDR3 length is 17 residues. Germline V gene sequence: CDR1 SGHDN, CDR2 FVKESK.

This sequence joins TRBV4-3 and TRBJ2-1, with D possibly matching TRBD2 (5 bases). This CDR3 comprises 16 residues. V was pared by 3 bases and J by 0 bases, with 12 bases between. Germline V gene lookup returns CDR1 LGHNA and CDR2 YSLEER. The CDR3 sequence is CASSQDSTSSYNEQFF. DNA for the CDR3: TGCGCCAGCAGCCAGGACTCGACGAGCTCCTACAATGAGCAGTTCTTC.

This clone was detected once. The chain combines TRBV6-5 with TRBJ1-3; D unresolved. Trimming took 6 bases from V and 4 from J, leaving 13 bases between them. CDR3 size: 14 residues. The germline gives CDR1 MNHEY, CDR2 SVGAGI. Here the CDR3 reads CASRVSGVGNTIYF. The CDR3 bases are TGTGCCAGCAGGGTGTCGGGAGTCGGAAACACCATATATTTT.

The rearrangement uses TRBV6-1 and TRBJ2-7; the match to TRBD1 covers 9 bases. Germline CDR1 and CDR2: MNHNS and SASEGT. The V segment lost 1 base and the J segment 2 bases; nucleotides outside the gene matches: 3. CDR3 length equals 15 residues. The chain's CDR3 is CASSEEWDRAYEQYF. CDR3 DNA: TGTGCCAGCAGTGAAGAGTGGGACAGGGCCTACGAGCAGTACTTC.

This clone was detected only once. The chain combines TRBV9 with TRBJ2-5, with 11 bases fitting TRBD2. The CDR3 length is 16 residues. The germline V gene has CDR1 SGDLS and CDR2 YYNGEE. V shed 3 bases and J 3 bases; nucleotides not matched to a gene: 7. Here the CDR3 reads CASSASGGPLKETQYF. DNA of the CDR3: TGTGCCAGCAGCGCTAGCGGGGGGCCCCTCAAAGAGACCCAGTACTTC.

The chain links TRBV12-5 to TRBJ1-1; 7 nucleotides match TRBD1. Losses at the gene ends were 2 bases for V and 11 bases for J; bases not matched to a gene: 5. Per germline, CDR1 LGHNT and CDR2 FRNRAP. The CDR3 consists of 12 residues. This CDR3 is CASGLMTGQAFF. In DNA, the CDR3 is TGTGCTAGTGGTTTGATGACAGGGCAGGCTTTCTTT.

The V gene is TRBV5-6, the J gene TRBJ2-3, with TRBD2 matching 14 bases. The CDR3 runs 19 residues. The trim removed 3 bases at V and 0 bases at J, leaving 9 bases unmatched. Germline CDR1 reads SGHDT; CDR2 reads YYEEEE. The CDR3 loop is CASSYTGLAGAGSTDTQYF. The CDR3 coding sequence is TGTGCCAGCAGCTACACGGGACTAGCGGGAGCTGGGAGCACAGATACGCAGTATTTT.

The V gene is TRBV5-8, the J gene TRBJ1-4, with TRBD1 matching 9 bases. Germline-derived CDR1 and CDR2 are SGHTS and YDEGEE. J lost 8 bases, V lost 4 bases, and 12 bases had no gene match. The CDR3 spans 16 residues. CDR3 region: CASSLAGTGREEKLFF. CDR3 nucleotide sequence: TGTGCCAGCAGCCTCGCCGGGACAGGGAGGGAAGAAAAACTGTTTTTT.

CDR3 protein: CASSKTGPTEAFF. CDR3 bases: TGTGCCAGCAGTAAAACAGGGCCCACTGAAGCTTTCTTT. The V gene is TRBV2, the J gene TRBJ1-1; TRBD1 is a possible D gene (6 bases). The CDR3 loop spans 13 amino acids. Trimming took off 5 bases at V and 4 bases at J, with 11 bases between the two ends. Germline V gene data show CDR1 as SNHLY and CDR2 as FYNNEI. Based on the CDR3 plus reference TRBV2 and TRBJ1-1, the full variable domain is EPEVTQTPSHQVTQMGQEVILRCVPISNHLYFYWYRQILGQKVEFLVSFYNNEISEKSEIFDDQFSVERPDGSNFTLKIRSTKLEDSAMYFCASSKTGPTEAFFGQGTRLTVV.

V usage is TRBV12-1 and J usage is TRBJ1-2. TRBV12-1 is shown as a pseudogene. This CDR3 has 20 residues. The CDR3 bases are TGTGCCAGCAGCCACGCGGGGTTATTTCAGGGACATCGGGAGGACTATGGCTACACCTTC. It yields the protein CASSHAGLFQGHREDYGYTF.

CDR3 sequence reads: CATSRDESYGYTF. CDR3 DNA sequence: TGTGCCACCAGCAGAGATGAGAGCTATGGCTACACCTTC. This rearrangement joins TRBV15 to TRBJ1-2, with D unresolved. The germline V gene encodes CDR1 LNHNV and CDR2 YYDKDF (reference sequence). The CDR3 loop spans 13 amino acids. With 0 bases removed from V and 4 bases from J, the gap between germline ends came to 6 bases.

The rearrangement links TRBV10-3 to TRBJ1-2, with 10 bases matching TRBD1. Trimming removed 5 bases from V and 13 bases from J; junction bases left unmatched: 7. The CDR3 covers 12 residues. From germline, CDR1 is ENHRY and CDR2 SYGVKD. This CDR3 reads CAISWQGQGRTF. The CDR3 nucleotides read TGTGCCATCAGTTGGCAGGGACAGGGGCGCACCTTC.